This record covers a single TCR beta chain. It lacks a known antigen. No much larger clone is present one base from it, and per-base qualities are unavailable. The sample originates from a study of cytomegalovirus exposure and HLA in healthy donors (dated by TCRdb to between 2016 and 2019). Regarding the research as a whole: An earlier analysis of several hundred of the donors reported roughly 300 Gb of sequence data and 120 million or so unique TCR beta sequences from 150 million to 200 million T cells. On average, over 200,000 unique TCR beta nucleotide sequences were sequenced per donor among a few hundred genotyped donors of the cohort, with roughly 18% of those sequences being non-productive. The aim of the study was to test whether cataloging public T cell receptors could identify signatures of past pathogen exposure. An early release covering about 600 HLA-typed donors comprised 250 to 350 gigabases of sequencing data and tens of millions of unique TCR sequences. Genome-wide SNP genotypes for about 55% of the roughly 670 donors were used in a later genetic analysis, which treated that subset as a discovery cohort. Rather than using new phenotypic data, the later analysis identified candidate immune exposures from TCR beta sequences and from how often those sequences occurred across donors. A later analysis re-examined previously published TCR beta repertoires from 600 to 700 donors and added high-resolution HLA genotyping to investigate patterns of TCR occurrence. Of the approximately 400 genotyped donors, over 70% fell in the genetic ancestry cluster associated with self-reported Caucasian donors. Besides the first cohort of 550 to 750 subjects, a separate validation cohort made up of 120 different subjects was used. Class I and class II HLA loci were covered by the typing at four-digit resolution. Using immunosequencing, the study profiled T cell repertoires from around 680 subjects and related those repertoires to cytomegalovirus serostatus. Donor age, sex, ethnicity and CMV serostatus were compiled together with the repertoire data. To predict cytomegalovirus infection status, the study combined high-throughput TCR immunosequencing, statistical association of individual TCRs with disease status, and machine learning. An earlier analysis of some 500 of the donors applied high-throughput TCR beta sequencing to assess whether each TCR beta V gene segment acted as functional or pseudogenic. Typing coverage differed by locus: A, B, C, DRB1 and DQB1 were typed in about 620-640 donors, DQA1 in approximately 520, DPA1 in approximately 610, and DPB1 in 472. A few DR-DQ haplotypes were treated as single units for association and clustering because of strong linkage in the cohort. Every discovery cohort repertoire had been produced on one sequencing platform.

Broad study findings and their caveats: When HLA alleles, especially DR and DQ, strongly co-occurred, attributing TCR associations to individual alleles was difficult. According to a later analysis, TCR association rates differed among HLA loci, with DRB1 alleles showing the most associated TCRs and HLA-C alleles showing the fewest. V-gene and J-gene trimming of TCR beta chains was associated with a missense DCLRE1C variant in a later genetic analysis, and the association was replicated in an independent cohort. Some IMGT-functional V segments, including TRBV6-2 and TRBV6-3, could not be distinguished by the 87-base-pair reads and were therefore excluded. A group of highly shared sequence variants was considered likely to be a technical artifact of the sequencing pipeline. Compared with the approximately 670-donor mean, donors in an Asian-associated ancestry cluster had fewer N-insertions in productive TCRs, according to a later genetic analysis. A few of the identified cytomegalovirus-associated TCR beta chains were confirmed in vitro to be specific for cytomegalovirus antigens. A further reported finding was that TCR beta sequences accurately predicted the HLA-A and HLA-B alleles for most subjects in the first cohort. Broadly in line with IMGT annotations, most TCR beta V segments showed up in productive rearrangements about 90% or about 30% of the time in an earlier analysis of under 700 of the donors. Cytomegalovirus status was reported to be diagnosed by the classifier with high specificity and sensitivity in both the original and validation cohorts. While some public TCRs were present in many individuals, most TCR sequences turned up only very rarely across donors. Compared with equally common non-associated chains, HLA-associated TCR beta chains in a later analysis were more clonally expanded and had lower generation probabilities. Because HLA typing was missing for some donors at each locus, association tests included only the typed subset. The authors suggested that the approach could potentially be generalized to other disease states and immunological phenotypes. Correlated functional status among segregating V segments might be attributable to linkage disequilibrium, but an unknown experimental factor could not be ruled out. In this cohort, only TCR beta chains were sequenced, and detectable features were limited by the absence of alpha or paired-chain data. Sequencing depth was assumed to be roughly uniform across donors in the presence/absence analyses, though that assumption may not hold. In a later analysis, several top co-occurrence clusters were reported to appear linked to parvovirus B19, influenza, CMV and Epstein-Barr virus. At a false discovery rate of 0.05, a later analysis linked around 15,000 TCR beta sequences to specific HLA alleles. The only immune exposure information available for the cohort was CMV serostatus. The earlier analysis of 587 of the donors excluded approximately 15 rarely observed V segments, including chromosome 9 orphons, because counts were too low. The study listed over 150 TCR beta chains as associated with cytomegalovirus. Most CMV-associated TCR beta chains appeared to be HLA-restricted in a later analysis, and the HLA associations seemed to be driven largely by CMV exposure.

The library relied on the immunoSEQ multiplex PCR assay. The multiplex PCR relied on a mix of 60 forward primers for TCR Vbeta segments and 13 reverse primers for TCR Jbeta segments. A multiplex PCR assay on genomic DNA amplified the CDR3 region of rearranged TCR beta genes. On the Illumina HiSeq System, the amplified TCR beta libraries were sequenced as 87-base-pair reads. The authors processed their data as follows. Across the roughly 670 repertoires, a later analysis counted 75 million to 90 million unique TCR beta chains, roughly 11 million of which were shared by at least two donors. To remove PCR and sequencing errors, raw reads were error-corrected and collapsed into unique sequences using a nearest-neighbor algorithm that merged closely related sequences. Alignment of CDR3 sequences to IMGT reference sequences was used to assign V, D and J gene segments. For a sequence to be retained, a match of at least six nucleotides to both a V gene segment and a J gene segment was required. Rearrangements were called productive when the CDR3 lacked stop codons and stayed in frame with V and J; all others were non-productive. CDR3 was defined by IMGT convention, running from the second conserved V-encoded cysteine to the conserved J-encoded phenylalanine. In an earlier analysis of approximately 500 of the donors, sequences lacking an unambiguous match to a single V gene segment were excluded. An earlier analysis of fewer than 750 of the donors classified V segments as functional when productive rearrangements were above 56.7% and as segregating when the standard deviation between donors was above 5%. A statistical classification framework was developed to diagnose cytomegalovirus status using the catalog of TCR beta chain sequences. In a later analysis, TCR nucleotide sequences were compared against IMGT/GENE-DB human TR gene sequences so that V and J genes could be assigned. Using the TCRdist pipeline, a later analysis assigned CDR3 sequences along with most-parsimonious VDJ recombination scenarios. In a later analysis, each TCR beta chain was defined by its CDR3 amino acid sequence together with its V-gene family, and reads without a unique V-gene family were excluded. A later analysis removed 592 highly shared, low-generation-probability nucleotide sequences to deal with suspected cross-contamination and a sequencing artifact. A later analysis calculated a clonal expansion index for each public chain from normalized within-repertoire ranks of inferred template counts. In a later analysis, generation probabilities were computed with a VDJ recombination model fitted to out-of-frame rearrangements, and the resulting probabilities were checked against IGoR. A later analysis scored TCR-TCR, TCR-HLA and TCR-CMV co-occurrence with hypergeometric tests, applying a repertoire-size bias correction to TCR pairs. False discovery rates were estimated in a later analysis by permuting HLA or CMV assignments 20 times. A later analysis grouped co-occurring TCRs with DBSCAN, adding TCRdist sequence similarity when clustering within HLA-allele-positive subsets. Repertoires with fewer than 30,000 or more than 120,000 public chains, plus five repertoires with anomalous nucleotide sharing, were excluded from co-occurrence clustering. TCRdb mirrors the immuneACCESS table, restricted to in-frame sequences. Some clones are absent from its copies; in checked studies, under half trace to an unresolved V gene, and the reason for the others is unknown. V and J calls and clone size follow that table, whereas D and trimming were derived from the DNA. Present in this sample are around 200,000 clones, 82% of which were seen just once. The ten most abundant clones make up approximately 6% of the sample.

Unmatched junction bases come to 17, with V trimmed by 5 bases and J by 0 bases. Its CDR3 holds 22 amino acids, cysteine through phenylalanine. Just the 66-base CDR3 DNA is kept, in frame starting at base 1. CDR1 PRHDT and CDR2 FYEKMQ were looked up in the germline V gene (reference sequence). The cohort was made up of 500 to 850 healthy bone marrow donors. Cohort members were all nominally healthy when sampled, although unrecorded immune exposures were likely present. The donor tested CMV seropositive, placing the donor among the approximately 310 seropositive members of the cohort. Every donor gave a peripheral blood sample, and the peripheral blood mononuclear cells from that sample were used for TCR beta sequencing. Genomic DNA extraction from the blood cell samples was performed with the Qiagen DNeasy Blood Extraction Kit.

This TCR was recovered from a man aged 35 to 55 in good health and CMV-seropositive. Material for sequencing was PBMCs. The rearrangement joined TRBV13 to TRBJ2-3, and TRBD2 matches 16 of the central bases. The CDR3 protein: CASSRRPAPGLAGGPSTDTQYF. The nucleotide sequence reads as follows: TGTGCCAGCAGCCGACGACCGGCCCCGGGACTAGCGGGAGGGCCGAGCACAGATACGCAGTATTTT.